This TCR beta chain was recorded in a study of cytomegalovirus exposure and HLA in healthy donors. Study summary: The platform used for the roughly 130 validation repertoires matched that of the approximately 640 first-cohort repertoires, a later analysis reported.

This CDR3 region has 11 residues. Trimming removed 5 bases at V and 5 bases at J, with 9 bases between. Germline V CDR1 and CDR2: DFQATT, SNEGSKA (reference sequence). This clone showed up just a few times. Its antigen is unknown. Whole-study results and caveats: The TCR clusters that emerged in the first cohort tended, a later analysis found, to co-occur in the 120 or so validation repertoires. About 150 TCR beta chains were listed as cytomegalovirus-associated.

Generated by immunoSEQ multiplex PCR, the TCRdb table keeps only in-frame clones and is missing some. The repertoire holds 150,000 to 200,000 clones, with around 80% as singletons. While the first cohort had fewer than 850 subjects, the donors belonged to the separate validation cohort of 100 to 150 subjects. The chain has TRBV20-1 and TRBJ1-2; TRBD1 might be the D (6 bases). The clonotype originates from a woman aged 25 to 39 in good health and CMV-seronegative. The material sequenced was PBMCs. CDR3 in DNA: TGCAGTGCTCCTGGGACATATGGCTACACCTTC. Translating gives CSAPGTYGYTF.